This entry lists 10 T cell receptor beta chains sequenced from one sample in a study of blood T cell repertoires in COVID-19 (dated by TCRdb to the early 2020s). Libraries came from the immunoSEQ multiplex PCR assay. TCRdb's version of the immuneACCESS table is confined to in-frame rearrangements and falls short of the full clone set. An unresolved V gene accounts for under half of the shortfall where checked; the remainder is of unknown origin. The sample profile shows over 45,000 clones; 83% of them were found once. 7% to 8.5% of the sample comes from the top ten. Sequences were obtained from peripheral blood. These receptors were obtained from a man between 60 and 70 years old with active COVID-19.

V gene TRBV7-2 combines with J gene TRBJ2-5; 8 bases map to TRBD1. The germline V gene has CDR1 SGHTA and CDR2 FQGNSA. With 4 bases clipped from V and 4 bases from J, the junction kept 8 bases outside the gene matches. This CDR3 comprises 15 residues. CDR3 loop: CASSSTSGGPETQYF. Here the CDR3 DNA reads TGTGCCAGCAGCTCAACATCAGGGGGCCCAGAGACCCAGTACTTC.

This clone was observed a single time. The chain uses TRBV28 and TRBJ2-4, with TRBD2 as a possible D gene (6 bases). Per the germline V gene, CDR1 is MDHEN and CDR2 is SYDVKM. CDR3 length: 15 amino acids. The germline V and J ends were trimmed by 4 bases and 1 base, with 11 bases remaining between them. This chain's CDR3 is CASSSTGAAKNIQYF. DNA for the CDR3: TGTGCCAGCAGTTCAACGGGAGCGGCCAAAAACATTCAGTACTTC. Together with reference TRBV28 and TRBJ2-4, the CDR3 gives the full variable domain: DVKVTQSSRYLVKRTGEKVFLECVQDMDHENMFWYRQDPGLGLRLIYFSYDVKMKEKGDIPEGYSVSREKKERFSLILESASTNQTSMYLCASSSTGAAKNIQYFGAGTRLSVL.

The chain combines TRBV6-4 with TRBJ1-4, with TRBD1 matching 10 bases. Trimming at V came to 2 bases and at J to 6 bases, leaving 3 bases not matched to a gene. CDR3 length equals 15 residues. Germline lookup yields CDR1 MRHNA and CDR2 SNTAGT. CDR3 DNA sequence: TGTGCCAGCAGTGACGGGGACAGGGGAGATGAAAAACTGTTTTTT. Protein sequence: CASSDGDRGDEKLFF.

This sequence joins TRBV28 and TRBJ1-2, with D uncertain. V was clipped by 4 bases and J by 8 bases, with 26 bases between them. Germline-derived CDR1 and CDR2 are MDHEN and SYDVKM. This CDR3 comprises 17 residues. The CDR3: CASSSPGAGSNLRGYTF. CDR3 nucleotides: TGTGCCAGCAGTTCTCCGGGCGCGGGATCTAACTTGCGGGGCTACACCTTC.

The chain couples TRBV5-1 to TRBJ2-5, with D perhaps TRBD1 (6 bases). The CDR3 length is 15 residues. Trimming cost V 0 bases and J 2 bases, with 11 bases left between them. Looked up from germline, CDR1 is SGHRS and CDR2 is YFSETQ. CDR3 DNA: TGCGCCAGCAGCTTGGACTCAGGGGCTCAAGAGACCCAGTACTTC. Translated, it gives CASSLDSGAQETQYF.

The V call is TRBV5-1, the J call TRBJ1-2, with D possibly matching TRBD1 (6 bases). The length of the CDR3 is 14 residues. The V end lost 2 bases, the J end lost 6 bases, and 14 bases lay between the germline ends. Germline CDR1 and CDR2: SGHRS and YFSETQ. The CDR3 region is CASSFQGLVHGYTF. CDR3 coding DNA: TGCGCCAGCAGCTTCCAGGGGTTGGTTCATGGCTACACCTTC. Based on the CDR3 plus reference TRBV5-1 and TRBJ1-2, the full variable domain is KAGVTQTPRYLIKTRGQQVTLSCSPISGHRSVSWYQQTPGQGLQFLFEYFSETQRNKGNFPGRFSGRQFSNSRSEMNVSTLELGDSALYLCASSFQGLVHGYTFGSGTRLTVV.

The table lists this clone with a few counts. CDR3 bases: TGTGCCACCAGTGACACCGGGACAGGGTCTGGTGAGCAGTTCTTC. The encoded protein is CATSDTGTGSGEQFF. The chain recombines TRBV24-1 with TRBJ2-1, with 9 bases aligning to TRBD1. The germline gives CDR1 KGHDR, CDR2 SFDVKD. The junction had 9 bases not matched to a gene; V was cut back by 4 bases and J by 9 bases. This CDR3 is 15 amino acids long.

V and J are TRBV28 and TRBJ1-2; 7 nucleotides match TRBD1. The germline V gene has CDR1 MDHEN and CDR2 SYDVKM. CDR3 size: 15 residues. The V segment lost 1 base and the J segment 6 bases; nucleotides outside the gene matches: 8. The chain's CDR3 is CASSLFGTAENGYTF. CDR3 in DNA: TGTGCCAGCAGTTTATTTGGGACAGCCGAAAATGGCTACACCTTC.

V is TRBV30 and J is TRBJ2-7; D remains unclear. Looked up from germline, CDR1 is GTSNPN and CDR2 is SVGIG (reference sequence). Trimming left V 5 bases short and J 3 bases short, with 8 bases between. The CDR3 extends over 11 amino acids. CDR3 bases: TGTGCCTGGGGAAGAGGCTACGAGCAGTACTTC. It encodes CAWGRGYEQYF.

The rearrangement uses TRBV9 and TRBJ2-1; possible D gene TRBD2, 6 bases. Germline V gene lookup returns CDR1 SGDLS and CDR2 YYNGEE. Trimming cost V 4 bases and J 1 base, with 18 bases left between them. The CDR3 is made up of 17 amino acids. The CDR3 reads CASSPQLGAGSYNEQFF. The CDR3 coding sequence is TGTGCCAGCAGCCCACAGCTCGGGGCGGGGTCCTACAATGAGCAGTTCTTC.